This T cell receptor (beta chain) was identified during a study of blood T cell repertoires in COVID-19. Profiling relied on immunoSEQ multiplex PCR, and the TCRdb table lists in-frame clones only, not all of them. The profile shows 110,000 or so clones, roughly 85% of them singletons. Germline CDR1 reads SGHVS; CDR2 reads FQNEAQ. This CDR3 has 14 amino acids. J lost 6 bases, V lost 4 bases, and 8 bases had no gene match. Sequences were obtained from peripheral blood. The genes are TRBV7-8 and TRBJ2-7, with 8 positions matching TRBD1. This sequence was found in a man aged 40-49 years with acute or convalescent COVID-19. CDR3 region: CASSSRTGPFEQYF. Here the CDR3 DNA reads TGTGCCAGCAGCTCGAGGACAGGGCCTTTCGAGCAGTACTTC. The full variable domain, its missing parts supplied by reference TRBV7-8 and TRBJ2-7, is GAGVSQSPRYKVAKRGQDVALRCDPISGHVSLFWYQQALGQGPEFLTYFQNEAQLDKSGLPSDRFFAERPEGSVSTLKIQRTQQEDSAVYLCASSSRTGPFEQYFGPGTRLTVT.